This T cell receptor (beta chain) was documented in a study of CD8 T cells in Susac syndrome. The CD8+ and CD4+ T cells were isolated magnetically using a negative isolation approach, whereas the TEMRA cells were enriched by FACS. This clonotype was observed once. Germline CDR1 MDHEN, CDR2 SYDVKM. The V segment lost 3 bases and the J segment 12 bases; nucleotides outside the gene matches: 5. The CDR3 runs to 12 residues. Reverse transcription of about 0.5 to 1 ug RNA used random hexamers. Using its own MiXCR run on the immunoSEQ multiplex PCR reads, TCRdb lists one record per CDR3 protein. The profile covers 170,000 or so distinct CDR3 sequences, with more than 95% appearing a single time and around 0.12% taken by the ten largest.

The sequence came from a human donor with Susac syndrome. J is TRBJ2-4 and V is TRBV28; the match to TRBD1 covers 7 bases. Material: CD4+ T cells from PBMCs. The CDR3, as DNA: TGTGCCAGCAGTTTTACAACAGGGGATCAGTACTTC. This translates into CASSFTTGDQYF. Full variable domain (remainder filled in from reference TRBV28 and TRBJ2-4): DVKVTQSSRYLVKRTGEKVFLECVQDMDHENMFWYRQDPGLGLRLIYFSYDVKMKEKGDIPEGYSVSREKKERFSLILESASTNQTSMYLCASSFTTGDQYFGAGTRLSVL.